This T cell receptor (beta chain) emerged from a study of T cell repertoires in cytomegalovirus infection. Study-wide context: Evidence of both CMV infection and a matching HLA type came from public TCR beta signatures.

This clonotype appeared a few times. TCRdb ran MiXCR on the reads and lists one entry per CDR3 protein. The table includes around 450,000 distinct CDR3 sequences, roughly a third detected once. CDR3 length: 15 amino acids. Per germline, CDR1 MNHEY and CDR2 SVGEGT. V was pared by 0 bases and J by 5 bases, with 13 bases between. The source of this sequence is a human donor in good health (CMV status not recorded). Some clones in this sample may be carry-over from other donors' samples. The chain employs TRBV6-2 or TRBV6-3 and TRBJ2-5, with D perhaps TRBD2 (5 bases). The sample comprised PBMCs. As DNA, the CDR3 is TGTGCCAGCAGTTACTCGACTACCTTCGGGGAGACCCAGTACTTC. It yields the protein CASSYSTTFGETQYF.